The 24 T cell receptor beta chains below were found in one sample sequenced in a study of T cells in Graves' hyperthyroidism and ophthalmopathy. RNA transcripts yielded amplified TCR beta CDR3 regions. TCR CDR3 regions were first amplified by RT-PCR with HTBI primers. Each CDR3 protein gets one entry after TCRdb re-called the multiplex PCR reads with MiXCR. There are 360,000 or so distinct CDR3 sequences in the sample; over 15% occur only once, and around a sixth lies in the top ten. The sequencing input was blood. The receptors were sampled from a woman between 35 and 50 years old with Graves' ophthalmopathy.

This clonotype was detected many times. This chain connects TRBV6-2 or TRBV6-3 to TRBJ1-1; D is unclear. The length of the CDR3 is 17 residues. Trimming shortened V by 2 bases and J by 4 bases, and 20 bases separated the two germline ends. Germline loops: CDR1 MNHEY, CDR2 SVGEGT. The CDR3 DNA follows: TGTGCCAGCAGTTACACGCAGGAGTGGGGTCTTAGCACTGAAGCTTTCTTT. It codes for CASSYTQEWGLSTEAFF.

This clonotype was observed many times. The V gene is TRBV19, the J gene TRBJ2-4; no definite D call. This CDR3 is built from 16 residues. V was trimmed by 1 base and J by 2 bases, leaving 12 bases between them. Per germline, CDR1 LNHDA and CDR2 SQIVND (reference sequence). CDR3 protein: CASSIGFGDSKNIQYF. DNA for the CDR3: TGTGCCAGTAGTATAGGATTTGGCGACTCCAAAAACATTCAGTACTTC.

This clonotype was seen many times. The V and J genes are TRBV6-5 and TRBJ2-7, with 7 bases identical to TRBD1. Germline V gene sequence: CDR1 MNHEY, CDR2 SVGAGI. The trim removed 1 base at V and 2 bases at J, leaving 8 bases unmatched. The CDR3 runs 16 residues. CDR3 nucleotide sequence: TGTGCCAGCAGTTACTTACGACAGGGTGTGACCTACGAGCAGTACTTC. The encoded protein is CASSYLRQGVTYEQYF.

This clonotype occurred many times. V gene TRBV2 combines with J gene TRBJ2-5, with a possible D match to TRBD2 (6 bases). Germline CDR1 and CDR2: SNHLY and FYNNEI. The germline V and J ends were trimmed by 6 bases and 3 bases, with 11 bases remaining between them. The CDR3 length is 13 residues. CDR3 nucleotide sequence: TGTGCCAGCAGGGGCGGGGCGGAAGAGACCCAGTACTTC. It yields the protein CASRGGAEETQYF.

In its sample, this clonotype was seen a few times. The genes are TRBV12-3 or TRBV12-4 and TRBJ2-7; unclear D gene. The CDR3 is made up of 14 amino acids. V gave up 2 bases and J gave up 5 bases, with 13 bases separating them. The CDR3 sequence: CASSLTVEPNEQYF. The CDR3 bases are TGTGCCAGCAGTTTAACGGTCGAGCCAAACGAGCAGTACTTC.

This clonotype was found many times. The V call is TRBV28, the J call TRBJ1-5, with 7 bases aligning to TRBD1. The V segment lost 2 bases and the J segment 4 bases; nucleotides outside the gene matches: 8. The V gene's germline CDR1 is MDHEN and CDR2 SYDVKM. CDR3 size: 16 residues. The CDR3 reads CASSLRGRRTNQPQHF. The CDR3 DNA is TGTGCCAGCAGTTTAAGGGGGCGGCGAACAAATCAGCCCCAGCATTTT.

The table lists this clonotype with many counts. The CDR3 DNA sequence: TGTGCCTGGAGTGTAGGTTTTACTTGGGACTCTGGGGCCAACGTCCTGACTTTC. Its translation is CAWSVGFTWDSGANVLTF. This rearrangement joins TRBV30 to TRBJ2-6; D not certain. This CDR3 contains 18 residues. The germline V gene encodes CDR1 GTSNPN and CDR2 SVGIG (reference sequence). Trimming took 0 bases from V and 0 from J, leaving 15 bases between them.

This clonotype was recorded at least ten times. CDR3 sequence: CASSWGLAGSYEQYF. The CDR3 nucleotides are TGCGCCAGCAGCTGGGGACTAGCGGGATCCTACGAGCAGTACTTC. The V call is TRBV5-1, the J call TRBJ2-7; 13 bases align to TRBD2. This CDR3 has 15 amino acids. V shed 3 bases and J 1 base; nucleotides not matched to a gene: 1. CDR1 is SGHRS, CDR2 YFSETQ, per germline.

This clonotype was counted ten times or more. The J gene is TRBJ2-7, the V gene TRBV28, with 11 bases aligning to TRBD2. This CDR3 has 12 amino acids. V shed 8 bases and J 5 bases; nucleotides not matched to a gene: 2. The germline V gene has CDR1 MDHEN and CDR2 SYDVKM. CDR3 in DNA: TGTGCCAGCGGGACTAGCGGTGACGAGCAGTACTTC. Translation: CASGTSGDEQYF.

This clonotype was seen ten or more times. The chain combines TRBV19 with TRBJ1-3; D is unresolved. The germline V gene encodes CDR1 LNHDA and CDR2 SQIVND (reference sequence). CDR3 size: 15 residues. V lost 4 bases to trimming and J lost 4 bases, with 14 bases between them. The CDR3: CASSSSGAFGNTIYF. In nucleotides, the CDR3 is TGTGCCAGTAGTAGCTCCGGTGCTTTCGGAAACACCATATATTTT.

The V and J genes are TRBV20-1 and TRBJ2-2, with D maybe TRBD1 (5 bases). CDR1 is DFQATT, CDR2 SNEGSKA, per germline (reference sequence). Trimming left V 3 bases short and J 2 bases short, with 19 bases between. This CDR3 spans 17 amino acids. Written as DNA, the CDR3 is TGCAGTGCTAGGACAGACGGTGGTTTGCTTAACACCGGGGAGCTGTTTTTT. Encoded protein: CSARTDGGLLNTGELFF.

This clonotype showed up many times. The chain is built from TRBV2 and TRBJ1-5; D gene unclear. Deletions cut 6 bases from V and 0 bases from J, with 9 bases between. In germline, CDR1 is SNHLY, CDR2 FYNNEI. This CDR3 is built from 14 residues. The CDR3 coding sequence is TGTGCCAGCAGCGCGACAAGTAGCAATCAGCCCCAGCATTTT. As protein: CASSATSSNQPQHF.

There are many counts of this clonotype. The chain is built from TRBV19 and TRBJ1-6; TRBD1 aligns across 11 bases. The CDR3 runs 14 residues. Germline CDR1 and CDR2: LNHDA and SQIVND (reference sequence). The junction had 4 bases not matched to a gene; V was cut back by 5 bases and J by 10 bases. CDR3 amino acids: CASSGTGGWSPLHF. For the CDR3, the DNA is TGTGCCAGTAGTGGGACAGGGGGTTGGTCACCCCTCCACTTT.

A word on this clonotype: Since a much larger clone is just one base distant, this may be a read error. The CDR3 ends on some other residue instead of the conserved phenylalanine or tryptophan, so this is likely a read error. The chain is built from TRBV6-1 and TRBJ1-3, with D hard to call. Trimming shortened V by 7 bases and J by 2 bases, and 18 bases separated the two germline ends. The CDR3 has 16 amino acids. Germline assignment: CDR1 MNHNS and CDR2 SASEGT. CDR3 DNA sequence: TGTGCCAGCATCAAAAGGACTCAAGGTCCTGGAAACACCATATATCTT. Protein: CASIKRTQGPGNTIYL.

This clonotype was observed many times. V and J are TRBV7-8 and TRBJ1-2; TRBD1 might be the D (5 bases). The germline gives CDR1 SGHVS, CDR2 FQNEAQ. V was clipped by 5 bases and J by 8 bases, with 15 bases between them. This CDR3 contains 13 residues. Written as DNA, the CDR3 is TGTGCCAGCAGCCCCCCCAGGGACGACGGCTACACCTTC. It codes for CASSPPRDDGYTF.

This clonotype was picked up a small number of times. The chain carries TRBV7-2 and TRBJ1-2; D gene unclear. Trimming removed 6 bases at V and 0 bases at J, with 5 bases between. Germline assignment: CDR1 SGHTA and CDR2 FQGNSA. The CDR3 totals 12 residues. The CDR3 sequence is CASSQSNYGYTF. CDR3 bases: TGTGCCAGCAGTCAGTCTAACTATGGCTACACCTTC.

This clonotype was detected ten times or more. The V gene is TRBV20-1, the J gene TRBJ1-1, with TRBD1 matching over 9 bases. Trimming removed 3 bases from V and 6 bases from J; junction bases left unmatched: 2. The CDR3 runs 12 residues. The germline CDR1 and CDR2 sequences are DFQATT and SNEGSKA (reference sequence). CDR3 residues: CSARDRGAEAFF. DNA of the CDR3: TGCAGTGCTAGGGACAGGGGCGCTGAAGCTTTCTTT.

The chain recombines TRBV29-1 with TRBJ2-7; D may be TRBD1 or TRBD2 (6 bases each). The CDR3 is 17 amino acids. V was shortened by 1 base and J by 3 bases, with 22 bases between the two germline ends. In germline, CDR1 is SQVTM, CDR2 ANQGSEA. For the CDR3, the DNA is TGCAGCGTTGAAGCGGCCGGGGGCAGGGGAAATCTCTACGAGCAGTACTTC. This gives the protein CSVEAAGGRGNLYEQYF.

This clonotype was counted a single time. V gene TRBV28 combines with J gene TRBJ1-5; no definite D call. CDR1 is MDHEN, CDR2 SYDVKM, per germline. The CDR3 is 15 residues long. Trimming left V 5 bases short and J 2 bases short, with 13 bases between. The CDR3 region is CASSVRGMGNQPQHF. For the CDR3, the DNA is TGTGCCAGCAGTGTCCGGGGAATGGGCAATCAGCCCCAGCATTTT.

This clonotype was seen more than once but under ten times. This could be a read error, since a much larger clone is one nucleotide away. This chain uses TRBV14 with TRBJ1-6; 10 bases align to TRBD1. Trimming cost V 3 bases and J 7 bases; bases outside gene matches: 0. The CDR3 consists of 14 residues. Germline V CDR1 and CDR2: SGHDN, FVKESK. This CDR3 is CASSQTGGNSPLHF. CDR3 in DNA: TGTGCCAGCAGCCAGACAGGGGGCAATTCACCCCTCCACTTT. Drawing the rest from reference TRBV14 and TRBJ1-6, the complete variable domain is EAGVTQFPSHSVIEKGQTVTLRCDPISGHDNLYWYRRVMGKEIKFLLHFVKESKQDESGMPNNRFLAERTGGTYSTLKVQPAELEDSGVYFCASSQTGGNSPLHFGNGTRLTVT.

The table lists this clonotype with many counts. V and J are TRBV27 and TRBJ1-2, with TRBD1 identical over 7 bases. V gave up 7 bases and J gave up 3 bases; unmatched junction bases: 14. This CDR3 has 16 amino acids. Germline V gene data show CDR1 as MNHEY and CDR2 as SMNVEV (reference sequence). Here the CDR3 reads CASMSPGIQGYYGYTF. The CDR3 region has the DNA TGTGCCAGCATGTCCCCCGGGATACAGGGGTACTATGGCTACACCTTC.

The V gene is TRBV25-1, the J gene TRBJ1-1; TRBD1 aligns across 9 bases. This CDR3 contains 16 residues. Germline CDR1 reads MGHDK; CDR2 reads SYGVNS. V was clipped by 2 bases and J by 9 bases; unmatched bases: 13. The CDR3: CASSEEWGTGSLKAFF. CDR3 nucleotide sequence: TGTGCCAGCAGTGAAGAGTGGGGGACAGGGTCATTGAAAGCTTTCTTT.

There are many counts of this clonotype. The CDR3 loop reads CASSFEGGGSYEQYF. The CDR3, as DNA: TGTGCCAGCAGTTTTGAAGGCGGAGGCTCCTACGAGCAGTACTTC. The J gene is TRBJ2-7, the V gene TRBV27; D is perhaps TRBD2 (5 bases). Germline loops: CDR1 MNHEY, CDR2 SMNVEV (reference sequence). This CDR3 has 15 amino acids. The V end lost 3 bases, the J end lost 0 bases, and 12 bases lay between the germline ends.

The table lists this clonotype with many counts. This chain links TRBV7-3 with TRBJ2-2; 7 positions agree with TRBD1. This CDR3 comprises 14 residues. J was trimmed by 5 bases and V by 2 bases; bases with no gene match: 2. CDR1 is SGHTA and CDR2 is FQGTGA in the germline V gene. CDR3 in amino acids: CASSLSGGTGELFF. In DNA form, the CDR3 reads TGTGCCAGCAGCTTATCAGGGGGAACCGGGGAGCTGTTTTTT.